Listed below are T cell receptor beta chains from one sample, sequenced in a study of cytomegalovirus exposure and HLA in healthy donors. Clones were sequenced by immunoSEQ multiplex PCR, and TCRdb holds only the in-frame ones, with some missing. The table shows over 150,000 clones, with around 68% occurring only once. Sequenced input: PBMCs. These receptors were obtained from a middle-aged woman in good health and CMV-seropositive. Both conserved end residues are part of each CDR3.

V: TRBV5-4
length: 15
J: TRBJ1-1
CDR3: CASSLVYSLNTEAFF

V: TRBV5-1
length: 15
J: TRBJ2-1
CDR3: CASSLAGQGASEQFF

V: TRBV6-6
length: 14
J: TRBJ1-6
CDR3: CASSRTGDNSPLHF

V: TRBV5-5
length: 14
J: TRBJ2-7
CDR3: CASSLDETYYEQYF

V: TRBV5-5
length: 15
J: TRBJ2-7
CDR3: CASSLAAGTEYEQYF

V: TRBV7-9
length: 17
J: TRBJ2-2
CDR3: CASSSTSGGVNTGELFF

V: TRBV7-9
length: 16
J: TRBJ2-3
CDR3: CASSPWTSGGADTQYF

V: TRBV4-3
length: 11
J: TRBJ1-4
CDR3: CASSQDRKLFF

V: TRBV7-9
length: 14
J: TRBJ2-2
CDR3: CASSFGGGHGELFF

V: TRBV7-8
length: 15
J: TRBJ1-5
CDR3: CASSSYQGNNQPQHF

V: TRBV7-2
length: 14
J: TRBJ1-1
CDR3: CASSSGGGNTEAFF

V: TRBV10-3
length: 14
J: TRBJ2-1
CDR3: CAIREREGRGEQFF

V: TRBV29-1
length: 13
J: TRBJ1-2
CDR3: CSVEAGIIYGYTF

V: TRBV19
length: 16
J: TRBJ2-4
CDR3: CASSISLAGGRNIQYF

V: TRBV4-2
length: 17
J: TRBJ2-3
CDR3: CASSQPTSGVSTDTQYF

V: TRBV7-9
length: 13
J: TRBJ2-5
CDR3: CASSLDREKTQYF

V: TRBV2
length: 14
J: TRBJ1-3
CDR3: CASARGSAGNTIYF

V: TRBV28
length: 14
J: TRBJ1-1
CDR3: CASNLGGLNTEAFF

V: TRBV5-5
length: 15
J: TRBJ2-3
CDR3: CASSPTGSSKDTQYF

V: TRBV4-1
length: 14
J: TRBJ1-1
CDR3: CASRIHTENTEAFF